Described below is a single T cell receptor (beta chain) sequence and its context. The data were taken from a study of blood T cell repertoires in COVID-19. Using immunoSEQ multiplex PCR, the repertoire was profiled, and TCRdb retains in-frame clones only, with some absent. Of hundreds of thousands of clones listed, around 89% are singletons. Recruits, aged about 18 to 100 years, lived in 24 US areas. Clinical history as reported by participants underpinned cohort assignment. Symptom resolution, clearance, or two negative PCRs marked the recovered donors of Cohort 3. The source material was PBMCs or T cells enriched from blood (not recorded which). This receptor was obtained from a man aged 40-49 years who had recovered from COVID-19.

CDR3 sequence: CASSSQGRTTEAFF. The CDR3 DNA reads as TGTGCCAGCAGCTCACAGGGGCGCACCACTGAAGCTTTCTTT. The gene calls are TRBV7-8 and TRBJ1-1; 7 positions agree with TRBD1. The germline CDR1 and CDR2 sequences are SGHVS and FQNEAQ. V gave up 4 bases and J gave up 4 bases; unmatched junction bases: 6. The CDR3 loop spans 14 amino acids. Full variable domain (remainder filled in from reference TRBV7-8 and TRBJ1-1): GAGVSQSPRYKVAKRGQDVALRCDPISGHVSLFWYQQALGQGPEFLTYFQNEAQLDKSGLPSDRFFAERPEGSVSTLKIQRTQQEDSAVYLCASSSQGRTTEAFFGQGTRLTVV.